This T cell receptor (beta chain) is from a study of human T cells and chemical hapten exposure. Turning to the study itself: Enrolled patients were predominantly female and had alopecia areata, totalis or universalis. Slight volume differences across pooled libraries mainly accounted for varying per-sample TCR yields.

This clonotype has a handful of counts. The antigen is not known. Study-level findings and limits: The count of PT1 expanded TCRs correlated positively with patch test score.

Each CDR3 protein is one row after TCRdb ran MiXCR on the RACE reads. This table has approximately 70,000 distinct CDR3 sequences, 7.5% to 10% appearing once. Time point noted: patch test 1, 2 weeks after DPC sensitization. Treatment: therapeutic diphenylcyclopropenone sensitization with weekly scalp DPC. Germline V gene lookup returns CDR1 MNHEY and CDR2 SVGAGI. V was pared by 4 bases and J by 2 bases, with 6 bases between. This CDR3 spans 13 amino acids. The receptor was derived from a woman in her 40s with alopecia areata. Some clones in this sample may be carry-over from other donors' samples. Source: whole blood, taken in connection with sensitization to the hapten diphenylcyclopropenone (DPC). The chain has TRBV6-5 and TRBJ2-1, with D perhaps matching TRBD2 (6 bases). The CDR3 protein is CASSSGAYNEQFF. In DNA, the CDR3 is TGTGCCAGCAGTTCGGGGGCCTACAATGAGCAGTTCTTC.